This TCR beta chain was identified during a study of cytomegalovirus exposure and HLA in healthy donors. The method was immunoSEQ multiplex PCR; TCRdb's version includes in-frame clones alone and lacks a portion of them. The sample consists of about 120,000 clones, approximately 89% of them appearing once. Sequencing was done on a sample of PBMCs. The clonotype originates from a woman aged 18 to 35 in good health and CMV-seronegative.

CDR3: CAVLFRGTEAFF. The CDR3 DNA reads as TGTGCCGTTTTATTCCGGGGCACTGAAGCTTTCTTT. This sequence joins TRBV27 and TRBJ1-1; D remains ambiguous. Trimming took off 11 bases at V and 4 bases at J, with 14 bases between the two ends. Germline values: CDR1 MNHEY, CDR2 SMNVEV (reference sequence). This CDR3 spans 12 amino acids.